A selection of T cell receptor beta chains follows, all from one sample in a study of blood T cells in healthy people across ages. Each CDR3 protein is one row after TCRdb ran MiXCR on the 5' RACE reads. The sample has around 940,000 distinct CDR3 sequences; 51% are singletons. Sequencing input: blood. These receptors all stem from a woman aged 55-70 years in good health. Each CDR3 is given with its conserved first and last residue. A D gene is named only where the DNA matches it firmly. Size is omitted from some rows. Given values are once, few, many or a class for expanded clones.

d_call: -; j_call: TRBJ2-7; v_call: TRBV6-5; clone_size: -; cdr3_nt: TGTGCCAGCAGTTCGACCCAGGACCCCTACGAGCAGTACTTC; cdr3_aa: CASSSTQDPYEQYF
d_call: -; j_call: TRBJ1-4; v_call: TRBV19; clone_size: once; cdr3_nt: TGTGCCAGTAGTCTCAACAGGGCTGTACACGAAAAACTGTTTTTT; cdr3_aa: CASSLNRAVHEKLFF
d_call: -; j_call: TRBJ2-3; v_call: TRBV7-8; clone_size: -; cdr3_nt: TGTGCCAGCAGCTCCAAAGGGGTAGATACGCAGTATTTT; cdr3_aa: CASSSKGVDTQYF
d_call: TRBD1; j_call: TRBJ2-1; v_call: TRBV5-4; clone_size: once; cdr3_nt: TGTACCAGCAGCTATAATAGACCGGGACAGCTCTATGGTGAGCAGTTCTTC; cdr3_aa: CTSSYNRPGQLYGEQFF
d_call: TRBD2; j_call: TRBJ2-3; v_call: TRBV6-5; clone_size: -; cdr3_nt: TGTGCCAGCAGTTACGCGGGAGTAACAGATACGCAGTATTTT; cdr3_aa: CASSYAGVTDTQYF
d_call: TRBD1; j_call: TRBJ1-1; v_call: TRBV29-1; clone_size: -; cdr3_nt: TGCAGCGCCGACCGGACAGGGGGTGATGAAGCTTTCTTT; cdr3_aa: CSADRTGGDEAFF
d_call: -; j_call: TRBJ2-3; v_call: TRBV7-3; clone_size: few; cdr3_nt: TGTGCCAGCAGCCCCGGAGGGGCAGATACGCAGTATTTT; cdr3_aa: CASSPGGADTQYF
d_call: -; j_call: TRBJ2-7; v_call: TRBV5-6; clone_size: few; cdr3_nt: TGTGCCAGCAGCTTGGGATCTCACTACGAGCAGTACTTC; cdr3_aa: CASSLGSHYEQYF
d_call: -; j_call: TRBJ2-5; v_call: TRBV20-1; clone_size: -; cdr3_nt: TGCAGTGCTAGAGACCCAAACGCGGGACAAGAGACCCAGTACTTC; cdr3_aa: CSARDPNAGQETQYF
d_call: TRBD2; j_call: TRBJ2-5; v_call: TRBV20-1; clone_size: -; cdr3_nt: TGCAGTGCCGGGACTAGCGGGAGTTCCTCCTACAATGAGCAGTACTTC; cdr3_aa: CSAGTSGSSSYNEQYF
d_call: -; j_call: TRBJ2-1; v_call: TRBV29-1; clone_size: -; cdr3_nt: TGCAGCGTCGAGACATCGCCCCACTACAATGAGCAGTTCTTC; cdr3_aa: CSVETSPHYNEQFF
d_call: -; j_call: TRBJ1-4; v_call: TRBV29-1; clone_size: -; cdr3_nt: TGCAGCGCGGGAAGTAATGAAAAACTGTTTTTT; cdr3_aa: CSAGSNEKLFF
d_call: -; j_call: TRBJ2-5; v_call: TRBV2; clone_size: -; cdr3_nt: TGTGCCAGCAGTTTTGACCGCACCCAGTACTTC; cdr3_aa: CASSFDRTQYF
d_call: -; j_call: TRBJ2-7; v_call: TRBV6-1; clone_size: -; cdr3_nt: TGTGCCAGCAGTGAACATATGTACGAGCAGTACTTC; cdr3_aa: CASSEHMYEQYF
d_call: -; j_call: TRBJ2-3; v_call: TRBV3-1; clone_size: few; cdr3_nt: TGTGCCAGCAGCCAGGATGGCGGCCCCACAGATACGCAGTATTTT; cdr3_aa: CASSQDGGPTDTQYF
d_call: TRBD2; j_call: TRBJ2-1; v_call: TRBV6-5; clone_size: few; cdr3_nt: TGTGCCAGCAGACCACAACTAGCGGGAGGTCCGTTCTTC; cdr3_aa: CASRPQLAGGPFF